The 9 T cell receptor beta chains below all came from one sample that was sequenced in a study of CD8 T cells in ankylosing spondylitis. TCRdb reprocessed the 5' RACE reads with MiXCR, giving one entry per CDR3 protein. The profile shows about 240,000 distinct CDR3 sequences, approximately 12% of them singletons. Sequencing used blood, either unsorted or a sorted T cell fraction (not recorded which). All receptors derive from a male donor with ankylosing spondylitis or in good health (not recorded which).

This clonotype has a count of ten or more. This chain joins TRBV12-3 or TRBV12-4 and TRBJ2-2; 7 positions agree with TRBD2. Trimming took 4 bases from V and 2 from J; bases not matched to a gene: 10. The CDR3 consists of 17 residues. In DNA, the CDR3 is TGTGCCAGCAGTTCCCAAGGGACGGGGGGAAACACCGGGGAGCTGTTTTTT. This gives the protein CASSSQGTGGNTGELFF.

This clonotype was found a few times. The gene calls are TRBV5-1 and TRBJ2-1, with 16 nucleotides matching TRBD2. This CDR3 is built from 19 residues. J lost 4 bases, V lost 9 bases, and 16 bases had no gene match. Germline V gene sequence: CDR1 SGHRS, CDR2 YFSETQ. The CDR3 DNA sequence: TGCGCCACCTCTTTCTCGGGACTAGCGGGAGGGCCCTCGTACAATGAGCAGTTCTTC. Its translation: CATSFSGLAGGPSYNEQFF.

This clonotype came up a few times. The chain is built from TRBV7-9 and TRBJ2-7, with D tentatively TRBD2 (6 bases). Trimming removed 3 bases from V and 3 bases from J, with 12 bases in between. The CDR3 covers 14 residues. Germline V gene data show CDR1 as SEHNR and CDR2 as FQNEAQ (reference sequence). For the CDR3, the DNA is TGTGCCAGCAGCTTCGGGGGTCTTAACTACGAGCAGTACTTC. It yields the protein CASSFGGLNYEQYF.

The rearrangement joins TRBV6-4 to TRBJ1-1; D not resolved. Between the trimmed V and J ends, which lost 4 bases and 7 bases, there was a span of 7 bases. Germline CDR1 reads MRHNA; CDR2 reads SNTAGT. The CDR3 is 11 residues long. CDR3 sequence (DNA): TGTGCCAGCAGTGCCGCGCGTGAAGCTTTCTTT. Translating it yields CASSAAREAFF.

The table lists this clonotype with a few counts. The J gene is TRBJ1-3, the V gene TRBV5-1; D is perhaps TRBD1 (6 bases). The ends were cut back, 4 bases at V and 1 base at J, with 6 bases in the middle. This CDR3 comprises 13 residues. Germline-derived CDR1 and CDR2 are SGHRS and YFSETQ. CDR3 region: CASSRGSGNTIYF. The CDR3 nucleotides read TGCGCCAGCAGCAGGGGGTCTGGAAACACCATATATTTT.

This clonotype occurred many times. The J gene is TRBJ2-5, the V gene TRBV29-1; D not certain. CDR1 and CDR2 from the germline V gene are SQVTM and ANQGSEA. CDR3 length: 11 amino acids. Trimming removed 4 bases from V and 0 bases from J, with 3 bases in between. The CDR3 sequence: CSVGDQETQYF. CDR3 bases: TGCAGCGTTGGTGACCAAGAGACCCAGTACTTC.

This clonotype was counted many times. This chain joins TRBV20-1 and TRBJ2-7; tentatively, D is TRBD1 (6 bases). Looked up from germline, CDR1 is DFQATT and CDR2 is SNEGSKA (reference sequence). Trimming took off 7 bases at V and 3 bases at J, with 13 bases between the two ends. The CDR3 spans 12 residues. In DNA form, the CDR3 reads TGCAGTGGTGGGGACAAAGGCTACGAGCAGTACTTC. This codes for CSGGDKGYEQYF.

This clonotype was seen repeatedly, ten times or more. The chain has TRBV9 and TRBJ2-1, with a tentative D call TRBD2 (5 bases). The CDR3 loop spans 14 amino acids. The ends were cut back, 3 bases at V and 4 bases at J, with 11 bases in the middle. CDR1 is SGDLS, CDR2 YYNGEE, per germline. The CDR3 sequence is CASSGLTGYNEQFF. As DNA, the CDR3 is TGTGCCAGCAGCGGACTAACTGGTTACAATGAGCAGTTCTTC.

This clonotype was observed a handful of times. The V and J genes are TRBV3-1 and TRBJ2-7, with D perhaps given as TRBD1 or TRBD2 (5 bases each). The CDR3 has 14 residues. Looked up from germline, CDR1 is LGHDT and CDR2 is YNNKEL (reference sequence). V lost 4 bases and J 3 bases, leaving 13 bases between the germline ends. The CDR3 protein is CASSLTRGDYEQYF. In DNA form, the CDR3 reads TGTGCCAGCAGCCTCACAAGGGGAGACTACGAGCAGTACTTC.